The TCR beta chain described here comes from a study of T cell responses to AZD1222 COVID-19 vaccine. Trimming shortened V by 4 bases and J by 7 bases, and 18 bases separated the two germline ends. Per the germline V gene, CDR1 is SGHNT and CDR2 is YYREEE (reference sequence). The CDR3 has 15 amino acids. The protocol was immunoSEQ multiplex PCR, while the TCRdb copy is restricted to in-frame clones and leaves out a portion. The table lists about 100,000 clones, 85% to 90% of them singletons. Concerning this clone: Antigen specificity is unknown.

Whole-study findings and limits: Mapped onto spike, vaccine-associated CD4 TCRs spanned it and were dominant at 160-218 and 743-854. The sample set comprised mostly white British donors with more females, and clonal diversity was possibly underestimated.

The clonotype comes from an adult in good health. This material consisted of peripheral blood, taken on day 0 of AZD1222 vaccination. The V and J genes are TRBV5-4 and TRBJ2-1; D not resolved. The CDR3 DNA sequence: TGTGCCAGCAGCCAAGACTGGTTGGGAAGTAATGAGCAGTTCTTC. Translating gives CASSQDWLGSNEQFF.